One and the same sample provided the 27 T cell receptor beta chains below, sequenced in a study of a mutant IDH1 vaccine in newly diagnosed glioma. Time point defined: baseline, week 1 (first vaccination visit). The treatment is: pre-vaccination baseline after standard-of-care therapy. Profiling relied on immunoSEQ multiplex PCR, and the TCRdb table lists in-frame clones only, not all of them. Of 95,000 to 100,000 clones in the sample, 70% to 90% were seen once. The material sequenced was PBMCs, taken from a glioma patient treated with radiotherapy, temozolomide or both. These receptors all come from a woman aged 50 to 60 with glioma.

The genes are TRBV9 and TRBJ2-7; D tentatively fits TRBD1 or TRBD2 (5 bases each). The CDR3 has 15 amino acids. The ends were cut back, 0 bases at V and 0 bases at J, with 10 bases in the middle. In germline, CDR1 is SGDLS, CDR2 YYNGEE. This chain's CDR3 is CASSVGAGSSYEQYF. CDR3 coding DNA: TGTGCCAGCAGCGTAGGAGCAGGGAGCTCCTACGAGCAGTACTTC.

This clone occurred once. The V gene is TRBV6-5, the J gene TRBJ2-5; D is unclear. This CDR3 has 13 residues. The germline V and J ends were trimmed by 8 bases and 3 bases, with 13 bases remaining between them. In germline, CDR1 is MNHEY, CDR2 SVGAGI. CDR3 protein: CASSWDAEETQYF. CDR3 DNA sequence: TGTGCCAGCTCTTGGGATGCGGAAGAGACCCAGTACTTC.

V usage is TRBV28 and J usage is TRBJ2-7, with a weak D call TRBD1 (5 bases). Trimming took 0 bases from V and 2 from J, leaving 8 bases between them. Germline lookup yields CDR1 MDHEN and CDR2 SYDVKM. CDR3 length: 14 residues. CDR3 sequence: CASSLWQGTYEQYF. The CDR3 DNA follows: TGTGCCAGCAGTTTATGGCAGGGAACCTACGAGCAGTACTTC.

This clone was recorded once. The chain couples TRBV6-6 to TRBJ2-1, with D uncertain. Trimming shortened V by 5 bases and J by 2 bases, and 10 bases separated the two germline ends. The V gene's germline CDR1 is MNHNY and CDR2 SVGAGI (reference sequence). This CDR3 is built from 14 residues. CDR3 protein: CASSPGSAYNEQFF. The CDR3 DNA follows: TGTGCCAGCAGTCCCGGAAGCGCCTACAATGAGCAGTTCTTC.

This chain uses TRBV19 with TRBJ1-5; TRBD1 matches 9 bases. This CDR3 region has 15 residues. Per the germline V gene, CDR1 is LNHDA and CDR2 is SQIVND (reference sequence). The V gene end was trimmed by 1 base and the J gene end by 7 bases; junction bases not matched to a gene: 5. The CDR3 DNA reads TGTGCCAGTAGTATAGTGGGACAGGGCAGACAGCCCCAGCATTTT. Translation: CASSIVGQGRQPQHF. The variable domain in full, with the rest retrieved from reference TRBV19 and TRBJ1-5, is DGGITQSPKYLFRKEGQNVTLSCEQNLNHDAMYWYRQDPGQGLRLIYYSQIVNDFQKGDIAEGYSVSREKKESFPLTVTSAQKNPTAFYLCASSIVGQGRQPQHFGDGTRLSIL.

This chain joins TRBV6-5 and TRBJ2-2; D may match TRBD1 or TRBD2 (5 bases each). The CDR3 has 13 amino acids. Trimming removed 6 bases from V and 8 bases from J, with 13 bases in between. Per germline, CDR1 MNHEY and CDR2 SVGAGI. In nucleotides, the CDR3 is TGTGCCAGCAGCTGGGACCGGACTGGGGAGCTGTTTTTT. Amino acid sequence: CASSWDRTGELFF.

About this clone itself: Relative to the germline gene, one junction end is altered; a read error may explain this. This chain joins TRBV14 and TRBJ2-7; no clear D gene. CDR3 size: 13 residues. Germline V CDR1 and CDR2: SGHDN, FVKESK. CDR3 bases: TGTGCCAGCAGTCAAGGACGGGTGGGGGAGCAGTACTTC. Translated: CASSQGRVGEQYF.

CDR3 loop: CASSQRTGRWTEAFF. CDR3 in DNA: TGTGCCAGCAGTCAACGGACAGGGCGATGGACTGAAGCTTTCTTT. This chain links TRBV6-1 with TRBJ1-1; 8 nucleotides line up with TRBD1. The length of the CDR3 is 15 residues. Trimming took 5 bases from V and 5 from J; bases not matched to a gene: 10. From germline, CDR1 is MNHNS and CDR2 SASEGT.

This sequence joins TRBV27 and TRBJ1-2; possibly TRBD1 for D (6 bases). The V gene lost 7 bases and the J gene lost 4 bases, with 16 bases spanning the gap. There are 14 residues in the CDR3. The V gene's germline CDR1 is MNHEY and CDR2 SMNVEV (reference sequence). The CDR3 DNA is TGTGCCAGCATCACTCCCGGGGGCCCCTATGGCTACACCTTC. The encoded protein is CASITPGGPYGYTF.

The CDR3 DNA is TGTGCCAGTAGCCTCTCGTCTACGCGATATAATTCACCCCTCCACTTT. Residues: CASSLSSTRYNSPLHF. The gene calls are TRBV19 and TRBJ1-6; D uncertain. The CDR3 has 16 amino acids. The germline gives CDR1 LNHDA, CDR2 SQIVND (reference sequence). V was trimmed by 6 bases and J by 4 bases, leaving 16 bases between them.

J is TRBJ2-3 and V is TRBV9; 14 bases align to TRBD2. This CDR3 comprises 17 residues. The ends lost 3 bases at V and 3 bases at J; junction bases unmatched: 6. Germline V gives CDR1 SGDLS, CDR2 YYNGEE. CDR3 sequence: CASSASGTSGRTDTQYF. The CDR3, as DNA: TGTGCCAGCAGCGCCTCCGGGACTAGCGGGAGAACAGATACGCAGTATTTT.

In its sample, this clone was seen once. The rearrangement links TRBV5-1 to TRBJ1-3, with no clear D. The ends were cut back, 7 bases at V and 0 bases at J, with 20 bases in the middle. The CDR3 contains 17 residues. Germline V gene data show CDR1 as SGHRS and CDR2 as YFSETQ. In nucleotides, the CDR3 is TGCGCCAGCGCCACAACCACTGGGTCGAGCTCTGGAAACACCATATATTTT. Its translation is CASATTTGSSSGNTIYF.

This clone was seen only once. V is TRBV4-1 and J is TRBJ2-3, with TRBD2 identical over 8 bases. After removal of 1 base from V and 6 bases from J, the junction contained 12 bases not matched to a gene. There are 17 residues in the CDR3. The germline V gene has CDR1 MGHRA and CDR2 YSYEKL. CDR3 region: CASSQGVGRVARDTQYF. The DNA of the CDR3 is TGCGCCAGCAGCCAAGGGGTCGGGAGGGTCGCCCGGGATACGCAGTATTTT.

V and J are TRBV28 and TRBJ1-1; 11 bases are shared with TRBD1. CDR1 is MDHEN, CDR2 SYDVKM, per germline. With V trimmed by 5 bases and J by 6 bases, 11 bases remained unmatched. The CDR3 totals 16 residues. CDR3 nucleotide sequence: TGTGCCAGCAGTATAGGGACAGGGGGTTTTAGTGCTGAAGCTTTCTTT. This sequence encodes CASSIGTGGFSAEAFF.

This clone was seen only once. The chain links TRBV5-1 to TRBJ2-7; 10 bases are shared with TRBD1. Germline V CDR1 and CDR2: SGHRS, YFSETQ. V shed 2 bases and J 4 bases; nucleotides not matched to a gene: 6. The CDR3 is 15 amino acids. The DNA of the CDR3 is TGCGCCAGCAGCTTACGGGGACAGGGGTTTTACGAGCAGTACTTC. Translated, it gives CASSLRGQGFYEQYF.

The rearrangement links TRBV5-5 to TRBJ2-5; a weak D match, TRBD2 (5 bases). V gave up 2 bases and J gave up 6 bases, with 14 bases separating them. The length of the CDR3 is 14 residues. Germline values: CDR1 SGHKS, CDR2 YYEKEE (reference sequence). CDR3 loop: CASSLTSRWKTQYF. The DNA of the CDR3 is TGTGCCAGCAGCTTAACTAGTCGATGGAAGACCCAGTACTTC.

This sequence joins TRBV5-4 and TRBJ2-3; 14 nucleotides agree with TRBD2. The CDR3 has 17 amino acids. The junction had 6 bases not matched to a gene; V was cut back by 3 bases and J by 3 bases. CDR1 is SGHNT, CDR2 YYREEE, per germline (reference sequence). This chain's CDR3 is CASSSGLAGGGTDTQYF. Here the CDR3 DNA reads TGTGCCAGCAGCTCCGGACTAGCGGGAGGAGGAACAGATACGCAGTATTTT.

The chain combines TRBV19 with TRBJ2-2; TRBD2 matches at 10 bases. With V trimmed by 5 bases and J by 3 bases, 9 bases remained unmatched. Per the germline V gene, CDR1 is LNHDA and CDR2 is SQIVND (reference sequence). The CDR3 runs to 17 residues. The CDR3 loop is CASSSLLAGAYTGELFF. The DNA of the CDR3 is TGTGCCAGTAGTTCACTGCTAGCGGGGGCTTACACCGGGGAGCTGTTTTTT.

V is TRBV5-1 and J is TRBJ1-6; tentative D call: TRBD1 (5 bases). The CDR3 contains 18 residues. Germline V gene data show CDR1 as SGHRS and CDR2 as YFSETQ. V lost 0 bases, J lost 0 bases, and 13 bases lay in between. This chain's CDR3 is CASSLVGARSSYNSPLHF. In nucleotides, the CDR3 is TGCGCCAGCAGCTTGGTTGGGGCAAGGAGCTCCTATAATTCACCCCTCCACTTT.

This chain connects TRBV7-8 to TRBJ2-3; D assignment may be TRBD1 or TRBD2 (5 bases each). The CDR3 sequence is 15 residues long. V was cut by 1 base and J by 4 bases, with 12 bases left in between. The germline V gene has CDR1 SGHVS and CDR2 FQNEAQ. The CDR3 coding sequence is TGTGCCAGCAGCTTAGTAAGGGGAGTGGCAGATACGCAGTATTTT. Protein sequence: CASSLVRGVADTQYF. Looking up the rest from reference TRBV7-8 and TRBJ2-3 gives the full variable domain: GAGVSQSPRYKVAKRGQDVALRCDPISGHVSLFWYQQALGQGPEFLTYFQNEAQLDKSGLPSDRFFAERPEGSVSTLKIQRTQQEDSAVYLCASSLVRGVADTQYFGPGTRLTVL.

V is TRBV2 and J is TRBJ1-6, with no clear D. The V end was cut by 5 bases, the J end by 12 bases, with 20 bases between. CDR3 length equals 15 residues. Germline values: CDR1 SNHLY, CDR2 FYNNEI. Written as DNA, the CDR3 is TGTGCCAGCAGTCAGGACCATCCTAGACTAAGACCCCTCCACTTT. Its protein product is CASSQDHPRLRPLHF.

V and J are TRBV7-2 and TRBJ1-5; D gene unclear. The CDR3 is 15 amino acids. The V end lost 2 bases, the J end lost 0 bases, and 8 bases lay between the germline ends. CDR1 is SGHTA and CDR2 is FQGNSA in the germline V gene. CDR3 sequence: CASSLRAHSNQPQHF. The CDR3 DNA sequence: TGTGCCAGCAGCTTAAGGGCACATAGCAATCAGCCCCAGCATTTT.

This rearrangement joins TRBV2 to TRBJ2-7; D is unclear. In germline, CDR1 is SNHLY, CDR2 FYNNEI. This CDR3 comprises 12 residues. Between the trimmed V and J ends, which lost 3 bases and 3 bases, there was a span of 6 bases. DNA for the CDR3: TGTGCCAGCAGTGAGCTATTCTACGAGCAGTACTTC. Translation: CASSELFYEQYF.

The chain carries TRBV6-5 and TRBJ2-7; no clear D gene. The CDR3 is 15 amino acids. Trimming cost V 0 bases and J 0 bases, with 9 bases left between them. Germline V lookup: CDR1 MNHEY, CDR2 SVGAGI. CDR3 in DNA: TGTGCCAGCAGTTACTCCGGGTATACCTCCTACGAGCAGTACTTC. It encodes CASSYSGYTSYEQYF.

This sequence joins TRBV4-2 and TRBJ2-1; no firm D call. The CDR3 loop spans 16 amino acids. Germline loops: CDR1 LGHNA, CDR2 YNFKEQ. Deletions cut 4 bases from V and 0 bases from J, with 13 bases between. The CDR3, as DNA: TGTGCCAGCAGCCGCTTAGGGCAGATCTCCTACAATGAGCAGTTCTTC. Protein sequence: CASSRLGQISYNEQFF.

The J gene is TRBJ2-7, the V gene TRBV7-9; D might be TRBD1 or TRBD2, each matching 5 bases. Trimming took off 7 bases at V and 3 bases at J, with 19 bases between the two ends. The germline V gene has CDR1 SEHNR and CDR2 FQNEAQ (reference sequence). The CDR3 totals 15 residues. The CDR3 spells CASTIPGTLFYEQYF. The CDR3 DNA reads TGTGCCAGCACCATCCCGGGGACGTTATTCTACGAGCAGTACTTC.

The V gene is TRBV7-8, the J gene TRBJ2-4; TRBD2 aligns across 7 bases. Per germline, CDR1 SGHVS and CDR2 FQNEAQ. Trimming cost V 5 bases and J 6 bases; bases outside gene matches: 13. CDR3 size: 16 residues. The DNA for the CDR3 is TGTGCCAGCAGCCCGTACAGGACTAGTCAGGGAAACATTCAGTACTTC. Its translation: CASSPYRTSQGNIQYF.